The 12 T cell receptor beta chains reported below all come from one sample, sequenced in a study of cytomegalovirus exposure and HLA in healthy donors. The PCR was carried out with 60 Vbeta primers and 13 Jbeta primers. The table came from immunoSEQ multiplex PCR; TCRdb's copy has only in-frame clones and leaves some out. Counted here are 150,000 to 200,000 clones, nearly 80% occurring once; the ten biggest clones make up around 6%. The specimen was PBMCs. The receptor source for this set is a woman aged 25 to 39 in good health and CMV-seropositive.

The rearrangement links TRBV15 to TRBJ1-5; weak D call: TRBD1 (5 bases). V shed 1 base and J shed 10 bases, with 14 bases lying between them. CDR1 is LNHNV, CDR2 YYDKDF, per germline (reference sequence). The CDR3 loop spans 14 amino acids. In nucleotides, the CDR3 is TGTGCCACCAGCAGAGTCACGGGGGGATATCCCCAGCATTTT. It specifies CATSRVTGGYPQHF.

CDR3 region: CASSMLGGQETQYF. The CDR3 DNA reads as TGTGCCAGTAGTATGCTTGGGGGGCAAGAGACCCAGTACTTC. V usage is TRBV19 and J usage is TRBJ2-5; possible D gene TRBD2, 6 bases. This CDR3 has 14 amino acids. Per the germline V gene, CDR1 is LNHDA and CDR2 is SQIVND (reference sequence). Trimming took off 3 bases at V and 2 bases at J, with 10 bases between the two ends.

The V call is TRBV7-9, the J call TRBJ1-1; the match to TRBD1 covers 7 bases. Germline V lookup: CDR1 SEHNR, CDR2 FQNEAQ (reference sequence). The CDR3 is made up of 13 amino acids. After removal of 4 bases from V and 4 bases from J, the junction contained 3 bases not matched to a gene. CDR3 nucleotides: TGTGCCAGCAGCTCTCGACAGGGCACTGAAGCTTTCTTT. Its translation: CASSSRQGTEAFF.

The rearrangement joins TRBV9 to TRBJ2-3; 7 bases agree with TRBD2. The germline CDR1 and CDR2 sequences are SGDLS and YYNGEE. Germline trimming cut 4 bases from V and 6 bases from J; bases unmatched to any gene: 11. This CDR3 comprises 15 residues. CDR3 nucleotides: TGTGCCAGCAGCCTCCTCCAGCGGGGTGCGGATACGCAGTATTTT. This sequence encodes CASSLLQRGADTQYF.

The CDR3 region has the DNA TGTGCCAGCAGCTTAGCCGAGGGCTACGAGCAGTACTTC. Translation gives CASSLAEGYEQYF. The chain employs TRBV7-2 and TRBJ2-7; D may be TRBD2 (5 bases). Trimming removed 0 bases from V and 3 bases from J, with 6 bases in between. Germline-derived CDR1 and CDR2 are SGHTA and FQGNSA. The length of the CDR3 is 13 residues.

The chain employs TRBV6-5 and TRBJ1-2, with 10 positions matching TRBD1. Germline-derived CDR1 and CDR2 are MNHEY and SVGAGI. This CDR3 is 16 amino acids long. V dropped 4 bases and J dropped 6; count of bases not matched to a gene: 11. CDR3 coding DNA: TGTGCCAGCAGTTTTTTTTTCTCGGGGACAGGGGATGGCTACACCTTC. Its protein is CASSFFFSGTGDGYTF.

The rearrangement links TRBV7-8 to TRBJ2-1, with 8 bases identical to TRBD1. The germline gives CDR1 SGHVS, CDR2 FQNEAQ. This CDR3 is 15 amino acids long. The V segment lost 1 base and the J segment 5 bases; nucleotides outside the gene matches: 4. The CDR3 spells CASSLVRTGHNEQFF. The CDR3 DNA is TGTGCCAGCAGCTTAGTCCGGACAGGGCACAATGAGCAGTTCTTC.

The CDR3 DNA sequence: TGTGCCAGCAGCGTGGCGACGATGTCCGGGACACGGACCCAAGAGACCCAGTACTTC. Its translation: CASSVATMSGTRTQETQYF. The V and J genes are TRBV7-8 and TRBJ2-5, with a tentative D call TRBD1 (6 bases). This CDR3 has 19 amino acids. The V end lost 5 bases, the J end lost 1 base, and 26 bases lay between the germline ends. Germline lookup yields CDR1 SGHVS and CDR2 FQNEAQ.

The chain recombines TRBV18 with TRBJ1-2; TRBD1 agrees at 10 bases. With 4 bases clipped from V and 5 bases from J, the junction kept 7 bases outside the gene matches. The CDR3 spans 15 residues. Germline-derived CDR1 and CDR2 are KGHSH and LQKENI. CDR3 coding DNA: TGTGCCAGCTCACTTTCCGGGACAGGGGTTTATGGCTACACCTTC. It translates to CASSLSGTGVYGYTF.

The table lists this clone with a few counts. CDR3 nucleotide sequence: TGTGCCATCAGTGAGGTTCCGCAAGAGACCCAGTACTTC. It yields the protein CAISEVPQETQYF. The chain uses TRBV10-3 and TRBJ2-5; D unresolved. V lost 2 bases and J lost 2, with 6 bases in between. Germline assignment: CDR1 ENHRY and CDR2 SYGVKD. The CDR3 runs to 13 residues.

This rearrangement joins TRBV4-1 to TRBJ2-4; D is uncertain. In germline, CDR1 is MGHRA, CDR2 YSYEKL. The germline V and J ends were trimmed by 5 bases and 0 bases, with 17 bases remaining between them. The CDR3 is 17 amino acids. The CDR3 DNA sequence: TGCGCCAGCAGCGGTCTGGGCTTCGACGGAGCCAAAAACATTCAGTACTTC. It codes for CASSGLGFDGAKNIQYF.

The chain combines TRBV10-1 with TRBJ1-4; perhaps TRBD1 as D (6 bases). V gave up 2 bases and J gave up 0 bases, with 28 bases separating them. CDR3 size: 22 residues. Looked up from germline, CDR1 is WNHNN and CDR2 is SYGVQD (reference sequence). The CDR3 is CASSEKFGQTGMCPATNEKLFF. The CDR3 DNA reads as TGCGCCAGCAGTGAGAAATTCGGGCAAACAGGGATGTGTCCTGCAACTAATGAAAAACTGTTTTTT.